This TCR beta chain is from a study of monozygotic twins with inflammatory bowel disease. TCRdb reprocessed the 5' RACE reads, with one entry per CDR3 protein and no DNA. This sample's table has approximately 330,000 distinct CDR3 sequences. For this clonotype: Antigen specificity is unknown.

Study-wide results and limits: Patient-specific immunosuppressive treatments may have made repertoires more variable.

The CDR3 contains 14 residues. No T cells were sorted before total RNA was taken from whole blood. The chain joins TRBV12-3 or TRBV12-4 to TRBJ1-4; the TCRdb D gene call, TRBD1, has no DNA to confirm it. Input material: blood. This TCR was sampled from a human donor with ulcerative colitis or Crohn's disease, or a healthy co-twin of an affected twin (not recorded which). CDR3 protein: CASSPRGPREKLFF.